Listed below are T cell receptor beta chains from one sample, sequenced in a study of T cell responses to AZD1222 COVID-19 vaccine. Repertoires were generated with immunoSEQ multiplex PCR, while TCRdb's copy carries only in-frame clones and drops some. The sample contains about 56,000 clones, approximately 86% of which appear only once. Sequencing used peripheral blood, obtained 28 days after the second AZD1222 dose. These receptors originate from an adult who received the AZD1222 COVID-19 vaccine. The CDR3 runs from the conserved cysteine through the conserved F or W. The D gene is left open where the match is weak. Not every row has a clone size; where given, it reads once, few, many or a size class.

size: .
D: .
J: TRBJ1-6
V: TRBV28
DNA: TGTGCCAGCACCCCAGGGGCCCTGGCCTATAATTCACCCCTCCACTTT
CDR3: CASTPGALAYNSPLHF

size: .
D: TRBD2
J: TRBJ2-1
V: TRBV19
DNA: TGTGCCAGTAGCCCCGCTAGCGGGAATGAGCAGTTCTTC
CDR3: CASSPASGNEQFF

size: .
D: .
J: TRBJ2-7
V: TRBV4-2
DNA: TGTGCCAGCAGCCGCGGGTCGGCCCAACTTAACTACGAGCAGTACTTC
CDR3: CASSRGSAQLNYEQYF

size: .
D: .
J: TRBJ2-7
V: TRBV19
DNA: TGTGCCAGTAGTATGAAGGGGTGGTTATACGAGCAGTACTTC
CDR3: CASSMKGWLYEQYF

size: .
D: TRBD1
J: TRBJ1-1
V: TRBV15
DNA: TGTGCCACCAGCAGACCCCCGGACAGGGGAATTTTACAAGCTTTCTTT
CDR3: CATSRPPDRGILQAFF

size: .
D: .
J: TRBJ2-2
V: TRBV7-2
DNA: TGTGCCAGCACCCTAGGCGGCGGGGAGCTGTTTTTT
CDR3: CASTLGGGELFF

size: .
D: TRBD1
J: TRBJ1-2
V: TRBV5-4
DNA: TGTGCCAGCAGCTTGGAACAGGGGCAAGGCTACACCTTC
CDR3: CASSLEQGQGYTF

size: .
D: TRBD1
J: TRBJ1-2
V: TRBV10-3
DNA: TGTGCCATCAGTCCACAGGGGGAAAGTGGCTACACCTTC
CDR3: CAISPQGESGYTF

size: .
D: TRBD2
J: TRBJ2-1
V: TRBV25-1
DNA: TGTGCCAGCAGTGAAGGCGGGGGGGTGGAGAATGAGCAGTTCTTC
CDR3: CASSEGGGVENEQFF

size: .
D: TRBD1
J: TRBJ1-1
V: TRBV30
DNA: TGTGCCTGGAGTGGACAGGGAGGAGGCTTAGGTGAAGCTTTCTTT
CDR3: CAWSGQGGGLGEAFF

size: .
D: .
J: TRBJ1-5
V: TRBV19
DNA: TGTGCCAGTAGTCGGATAGGGAGGGCTCAGCCCCAGCATTTT
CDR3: CASSRIGRAQPQHF

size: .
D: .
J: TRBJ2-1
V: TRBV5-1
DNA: TGCGCCAGCAGAGAGAACTACAATGAGCAGTTCTTC
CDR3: CASRENYNEQFF

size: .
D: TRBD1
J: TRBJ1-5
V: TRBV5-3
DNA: TGTGCCAGAAGGATGGGACAGCATTACAATAGCAATCAGCCCCAGCATTTT
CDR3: CARRMGQHYNSNQPQHF

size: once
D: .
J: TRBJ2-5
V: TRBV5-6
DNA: TGTGCCAGCAGCTGGGACTTTCGGGAGACCCAGTACTTC
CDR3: CASSWDFRETQYF

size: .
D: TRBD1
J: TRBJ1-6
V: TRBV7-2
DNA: TGTGCCAGCAGCTTCAACCGGGGGGGACAGGGCAATTCACCCCTCCACTTT
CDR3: CASSFNRGGQGNSPLHF

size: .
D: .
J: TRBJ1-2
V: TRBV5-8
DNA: TGTGCCAGCAGCACTCTCGGCCACAGCTCCGTCGATGGCTACACCTTC
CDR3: CASSTLGHSSVDGYTF

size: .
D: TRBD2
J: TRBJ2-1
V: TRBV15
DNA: TGTGCCACCAGCAGAGATAGACTAGCGGGCCACAATGAGCAGTTCTTC
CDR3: CATSRDRLAGHNEQFF

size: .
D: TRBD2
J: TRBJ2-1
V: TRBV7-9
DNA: TGTGCCAGCAGCCCGCCTAGCGGGACCTACAATGAGCAGTTCTTC
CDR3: CASSPPSGTYNEQFF

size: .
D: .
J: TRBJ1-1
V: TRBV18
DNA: TGTGCCAGCTCCTCTGACCTAGGCGCTGAAGCTTTCTTT
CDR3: CASSSDLGAEAFF

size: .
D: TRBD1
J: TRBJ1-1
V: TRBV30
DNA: TGTGCCTTGGACAGGGTGAACACTGAAGCTTTCTTT
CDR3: CALDRVNTEAFF

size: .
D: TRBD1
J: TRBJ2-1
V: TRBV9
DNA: TGTGCCAGCAGCGGCGGGGACAGGGGATTTGGTGAGCAGTTCTTC
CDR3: CASSGGDRGFGEQFF

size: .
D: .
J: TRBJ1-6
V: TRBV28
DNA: TGTGCCAGCAGTTTTGAATGGAATTCACCCCTCCACTTT
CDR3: CASSFEWNSPLHF

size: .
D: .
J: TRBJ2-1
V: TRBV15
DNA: TGTGCCACCAGCAGAGATAGTCTCGCTCTCCTTTCTGAGCAGTTCTTC
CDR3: CATSRDSLALLSEQFF

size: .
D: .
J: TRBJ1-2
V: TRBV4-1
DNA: TGCGCCAGCAGCCAAGGTCTACGCACCGAATGGGGCTATGGCTACACCTTC
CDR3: CASSQGLRTEWGYGYTF

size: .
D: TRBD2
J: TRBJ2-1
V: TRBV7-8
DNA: TGTGCCAGCAGCTTAGCCCGGCTACCGGGACTAGCTAAACAATCCTCCTACAATGAGCAGTTCTTC
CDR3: CASSLARLPGLAKQSSYNEQFF

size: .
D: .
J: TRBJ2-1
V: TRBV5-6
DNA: TGTGCCAGCAGCACGCCAGCCGATGAGCAGTTCTTC
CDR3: CASSTPADEQFF

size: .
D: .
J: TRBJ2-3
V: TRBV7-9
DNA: TGTGCCAGCACCCCAATCCGGGGAAAAGATACGCAGTATTTT
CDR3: CASTPIRGKDTQYF

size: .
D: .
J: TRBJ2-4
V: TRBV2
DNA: TGTGCCAGCACGAACGGAAGGGGAACCAAAAACATTCAGTACTTC
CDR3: CASTNGRGTKNIQYF

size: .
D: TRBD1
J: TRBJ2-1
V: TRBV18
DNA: TGTGCCAGCTCACCCCGGACAGGGGATGAGCAGTTCTTC
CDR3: CASSPRTGDEQFF

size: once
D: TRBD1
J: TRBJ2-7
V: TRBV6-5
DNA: TGTGCCAGCAGTTACTCGGACAGGGGACCCTACGAGCAGTACTTC
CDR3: CASSYSDRGPYEQYF

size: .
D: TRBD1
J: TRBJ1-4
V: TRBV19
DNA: TGTGCCAGTAGTCAGAGGGGGCCAGTTGCAACTAATGAAAAACTGTTTTTT
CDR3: CASSQRGPVATNEKLFF

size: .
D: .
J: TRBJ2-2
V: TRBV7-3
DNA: TGTGCCAGCAGCTTAATTTCTACCAGGTCCAACACCGGGGAGCTGTTTTTT
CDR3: CASSLISTRSNTGELFF

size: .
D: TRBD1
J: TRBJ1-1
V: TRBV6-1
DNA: TGTGCCAGCAGTGAAGGGAGAGACAGGGCTGAAGCTTTCTTT
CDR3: CASSEGRDRAEAFF

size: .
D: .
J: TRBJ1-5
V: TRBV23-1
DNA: TGCGCCAGCAGTCAACCGGACAGTAGCAATCAGCCCCAGCATTTT
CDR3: CASSQPDSSNQPQHF

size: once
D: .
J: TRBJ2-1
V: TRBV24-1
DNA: TGTGCCACCAGTGATGGGGACCCGCCGTACAATGAGCAGTTCTTC
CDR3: CATSDGDPPYNEQFF

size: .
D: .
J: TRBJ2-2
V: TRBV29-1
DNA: TGCAGCGTTCAGGAGAACGGGGAGCTGTTTTTT
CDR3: CSVQENGELFF

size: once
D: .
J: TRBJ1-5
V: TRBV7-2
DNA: TGTGCCAGCAGCTTAGGACGCGGAGGACAGCCCCAGCATTTT
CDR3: CASSLGRGGQPQHF

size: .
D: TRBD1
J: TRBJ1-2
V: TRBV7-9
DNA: TGTGCCAGCAGCCCCCGGACAGGGGTCGGCTACACCTTC
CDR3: CASSPRTGVGYTF

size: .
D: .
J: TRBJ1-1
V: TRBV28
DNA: TGTGCCAGCAAGGCCCTCATGAACACTGAAGCTTTCTTT
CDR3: CASKALMNTEAFF

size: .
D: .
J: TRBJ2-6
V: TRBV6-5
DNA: TGTGCCAGCAGTTACTCCAGAACTGGGGCCAACGTCCTGACTTTC
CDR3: CASSYSRTGANVLTF

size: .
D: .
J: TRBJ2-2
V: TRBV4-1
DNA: TGCGCCAGCAGCCACGCTTGGAACACCGGGGAGCTGTTTTTT
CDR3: CASSHAWNTGELFF

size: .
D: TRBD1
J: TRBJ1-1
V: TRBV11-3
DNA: TGTGCCAGCAGCTTAGGGCCGGGACAGACGAACACTGAAGCTTTCTTT
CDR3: CASSLGPGQTNTEAFF

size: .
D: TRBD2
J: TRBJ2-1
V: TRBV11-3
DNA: TGTGCCAGCAGCTTGGATAGCGGGGGGGCAAATGAGCAGTTCTTC
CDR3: CASSLDSGGANEQFF